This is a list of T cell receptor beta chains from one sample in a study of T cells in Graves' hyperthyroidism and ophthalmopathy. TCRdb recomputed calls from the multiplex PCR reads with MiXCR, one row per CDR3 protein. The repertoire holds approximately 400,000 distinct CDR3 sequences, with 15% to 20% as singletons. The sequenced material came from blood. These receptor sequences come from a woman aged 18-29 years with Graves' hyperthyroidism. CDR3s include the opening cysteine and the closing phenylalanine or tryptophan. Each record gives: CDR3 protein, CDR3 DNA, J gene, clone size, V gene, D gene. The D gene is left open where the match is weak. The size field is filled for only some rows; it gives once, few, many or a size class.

cdr3_aa: CASSLPTWGSKNIQYF
cdr3_nt: TGTGCCAGCAGTTTACCGACTTGGGGGTCCAAAAACATTCAGTACTTC
j_call: TRBJ2-4
clone_size: many
v_call: TRBV28
d_call: NA

cdr3_aa: CASSSDGRLKDYGYTF
cdr3_nt: TGTGCCAGCAGCTCGGACGGAAGGCTAAAGGACTATGGCTACACCTTC
j_call: TRBJ1-2
clone_size: many
v_call: TRBV5-6
d_call: NA

cdr3_aa: CASSLGQGGDTQYF
cdr3_nt: TGTGCCAGCAGTTTAGGACAGGGGGGAGATACGCAGTATTTT
j_call: TRBJ2-3
clone_size: NA
v_call: TRBV12-3/TRBV12-4
d_call: TRBD1

cdr3_aa: CASSFVVSYEQYF
cdr3_nt: TGTGCCAGCAGCTTCGTGGTCTCCTACGAGCAGTACTTC
j_call: TRBJ2-7
clone_size: many
v_call: TRBV5-5
d_call: NA

cdr3_aa: CASSPGLAAREETQYF
cdr3_nt: TGTGCCAGCAGCCCTGGACTAGCCGCGCGAGAAGAGACCCAGTACTTC
j_call: TRBJ2-5
clone_size: many
v_call: TRBV3-1
d_call: TRBD2

cdr3_aa: CASSTGALSNYGYTF
cdr3_nt: TGTGCCAGCAGTACAGGGGCGCTTTCTAACTATGGCTACACCTTC
j_call: TRBJ1-2
clone_size: NA
v_call: TRBV28
d_call: TRBD1

cdr3_aa: CAGSGGEPYNEQFF
cdr3_nt: TGTGCCGGATCAGGGGGTGAACCCTACAATGAGCAGTTCTTC
j_call: TRBJ2-1
clone_size: few
v_call: TRBV2
d_call: TRBD1

cdr3_aa: CSAHRDRATGELFF
cdr3_nt: TGCAGTGCACATCGGGACAGGGCGACCGGGGAGCTGTTTTTT
j_call: TRBJ2-2
clone_size: many
v_call: TRBV20-1
d_call: TRBD1

cdr3_aa: CAIWETGSYEQYF
cdr3_nt: TGTGCCATCTGGGAGACAGGGAGCTACGAGCAGTACTTC
j_call: TRBJ2-7
clone_size: many
v_call: TRBV10-3
d_call: TRBD1

cdr3_aa: CASSLVGVEETQYF
cdr3_nt: TGTGCCAGCAGCTTGGTGGGGGTCGAGGAGACCCAGTACTTC
j_call: TRBJ2-5
clone_size: many
v_call: TRBV5-4
d_call: NA

cdr3_aa: CASTPGGNQPQHF
cdr3_nt: TGTGCCAGCACCCCCGGCGGCAATCAGCCCCAGCATTTT
j_call: TRBJ1-5
clone_size: many
v_call: TRBV7-9
d_call: NA